A single sample is the source of the 21 T cell receptor beta chains below, sequenced in a study of beta chain features in type 1 diabetes. Their antigen targets remain unknown. The whole isolated RNA underwent reverse transcription, so sequencing captured expressed TCRB transcripts. TCRdb's table, derived via immunoSEQ multiplex PCR, lists solely in-frame clones and lacks some. The sample yields around 180,000 clones, approximately 8.1% seen once. Study-wide points: Among patients with Type 1 diabetes, TCRB CDR3s were moderately but significantly shorter in every one of the four CD4+ subsets.

Sequenced input: central memory CD4+ T cells from blood. Every receptor here comes from a man between 18 and 29 years old with type 1 diabetes.

The table lists this clone with a few counts. This chain connects TRBV5-1 to TRBJ2-1, with a possible D match to TRBD1 (5 bases). In germline, CDR1 is SGHRS, CDR2 YFSETQ. The CDR3 consists of 15 residues. With 3 bases removed from V and 0 bases from J, the gap between germline ends came to 10 bases. The DNA for the CDR3 is TGCGCCAGCAGCTCATCGCAGGGCTCCTACAATGAGCAGTTCTTC. This gives the protein CASSSSQGSYNEQFF. Based on the CDR3 plus reference TRBV5-1 and TRBJ2-1, the full variable domain is KAGVTQTPRYLIKTRGQQVTLSCSPISGHRSVSWYQQTPGQGLQFLFEYFSETQRNKGNFPGRFSGRQFSNSRSEMNVSTLELGDSALYLCASSSSQGSYNEQFFGPGTRLTVL.

This chain links TRBV18 with TRBJ2-7, with 11 bases identical to TRBD2. CDR1 KGHSH and CDR2 LQKENI come from the germline V gene. J gave up 2 bases and V 0 bases, and 3 bases lay outside the gene matches. The CDR3 consists of 16 residues. CDR3 in amino acids: CASSPPSTSGAYEQYF. The CDR3 DNA is TGTGCCAGCTCACCACCGTCGACTAGCGGGGCCTACGAGCAGTACTTC. The full variable domain, in which reference TRBV18 and TRBJ2-7 provide the parts outside the CDR3, is NAGVMQNPRHLVRRRGQEARLRCSPMKGHSHVYWYRQLPEEGLKFMVYLQKENIIDESGMPKERFSAEFPKEGPSILRIQQVVRGDSAAYFCASSPPSTSGAYEQYFGPGTRLTVT.

The CDR3 loop is CASSLGGQGVYGYTF. Written as DNA, the CDR3 is TGTGCCAGCAGCTTAGGGGGACAGGGCGTCTATGGCTACACCTTC. The gene calls are TRBV13 and TRBJ1-2; 9 nucleotides match TRBD1. With 0 bases clipped from V and 4 bases from J, the junction kept 3 bases outside the gene matches. Germline CDR1 PRHDT, CDR2 FYEKMQ (reference sequence). The length of the CDR3 is 15 residues.

The chain joins TRBV30 to TRBJ2-7; 14 positions agree with TRBD2. Germline CDR1 reads GTSNPN; CDR2 reads SVGIG (reference sequence). This CDR3 region has 15 residues. V was pared by 7 bases and J by 3 bases, with 8 bases of the junction left unmatched. The CDR3 DNA reads TGTGCCTACTCACCGGGACTAGCGGGAGTCTACGAGCAGTACTTC. This codes for CAYSPGLAGVYEQYF.

This chain links TRBV7-2 with TRBJ1-2, with 9 bases aligning to TRBD1. CDR1 and CDR2 (germline): SGHTA, FQGNSA. J lost 8 bases, V lost 1 base, and 5 bases had no gene match. The CDR3 loop spans 14 amino acids. The CDR3 reads CASSLDRGQWGYTF. The CDR3 DNA sequence: TGTGCCAGCAGCTTAGACAGGGGGCAGTGGGGCTACACCTTC.

The chain recombines TRBV5-4 with TRBJ1-3; no clear D. The V gene's germline CDR1 is SGHNT and CDR2 YYREEE (reference sequence). CDR3 length: 14 amino acids. V was trimmed by 2 bases and J by 0 bases, leaving 6 bases between them. The chain's CDR3 is CASSFDTSGNTIYF. The CDR3 DNA is TGTGCCAGCAGCTTTGACACCTCTGGAAACACCATATATTTT.

This clone was counted between two and nine times. This chain joins TRBV28 and TRBJ2-6; D is ambiguous. Per the germline V gene, CDR1 is MDHEN and CDR2 is SYDVKM. V was clipped by 2 bases and J by 4 bases, with 9 bases between them. The length of the CDR3 is 15 residues. DNA of the CDR3: TGTGCCAGCAGTTTAGGAGCGTTGGGGGCCAACGTCCTGACTTTC. Protein: CASSLGALGANVLTF.

For the CDR3, the DNA is TGTGCCAGCTCACTTCCCAAACTAGCGGGGGGGACCCCTGCGCAGTATTTT. This gives the protein CASSLPKLAGGTPAQYF. This chain joins TRBV18 and TRBJ2-3; 13 bases agree with TRBD2. Looked up from germline, CDR1 is KGHSH and CDR2 is LQKENI. Unmatched junction bases numbered 14, after V lost 4 bases and J lost 10 bases. The CDR3 spans 17 residues.

This clone has more than one count but fewer than ten. The CDR3 DNA follows: TGCGCCAGCAGCTTGGGCCAGGATTACAATGAGCAGTTCTTC. Protein: CASSLGQDYNEQFF. V gene TRBV5-1 combines with J gene TRBJ2-1; D gene unclear. There are 14 residues in the CDR3. Trimming pared 0 bases from V and 4 bases from J, leaving 8 bases between. Germline V lookup: CDR1 SGHRS, CDR2 YFSETQ.

The rearrangement links TRBV27 to TRBJ1-1; the match to TRBD1 covers 8 bases. Germline V CDR1 and CDR2: MNHEY, SMNVEV (reference sequence). V dropped 8 bases and J dropped 9; count of bases not matched to a gene: 11. The CDR3 runs 13 residues. CDR3 protein: CASVQRGTGKAFF. The CDR3, as DNA: TGTGCCAGCGTACAACGGGGGACAGGTAAAGCTTTCTTT.

The V call is TRBV12-5, the J call TRBJ2-2; 8 nucleotides align to TRBD2. The CDR3 covers 15 residues. The trim removed 4 bases at V and 7 bases at J, leaving 8 bases unmatched. Germline V lookup: CDR1 LGHNT, CDR2 FRNRAP. The CDR3 loop reads CASGWGAGAGGELFF. The CDR3 bases are TGTGCTAGTGGTTGGGGAGCGGGGGCTGGCGGGGAGCTGTTTTTT.

V is TRBV6-1 and J is TRBJ1-2; D possibly corresponds to TRBD1 (6 bases). This CDR3 region has 13 residues. CDR1 is MNHNS, CDR2 SASEGT, per germline. V shed 6 bases and J shed 8 bases, with 16 bases lying between them. The CDR3 sequence is CASRVQQGGGYTF. As DNA, the CDR3 is TGTGCCAGCAGGGTCCAACAGGGAGGGGGCTACACCTTC.

Many counts were recorded for this clone. The J gene is TRBJ2-3, the V gene TRBV29-1, with D possibly matching TRBD1 (7 bases). V was pared by 3 bases and J by 0 bases, with 19 bases between. CDR1 is SQVTM, CDR2 ANQGSEA, per germline. The CDR3 is 17 amino acids. The CDR3, as DNA: TGCAGCGTTGACAAAGGAGGGGGCCTCCCTAGCACAGATACGCAGTATTTT. Encoded protein: CSVDKGGGLPSTDTQYF.

In its sample, this clone was seen a few times. The rearrangement links TRBV7-9 to TRBJ1-2, with D possibly TRBD1 on 5 matching bases. The CDR3 is 16 amino acids. Trimming took 5 bases from V and 7 from J, leaving 23 bases between them. Germline V gives CDR1 SEHNR, CDR2 FQNEAQ (reference sequence). DNA for the CDR3: TGTGCCAGCAGCCTAGGCTTGGACAAGTCTACCTTTGGCTACACCTTC. Its protein is CASSLGLDKSTFGYTF.

There are a few counts of this clone. The chain links TRBV25-1 to TRBJ2-5; 10 nucleotides match TRBD1. There are 16 residues in the CDR3. With 2 bases clipped from V and 0 bases from J, the junction kept 3 bases outside the gene matches. CDR1 and CDR2 from the germline V gene are MGHDK and SYGVNS. CDR3 residues: CASSEIGQGDQETQYF. In nucleotides, the CDR3 is TGTGCCAGCAGTGAAATTGGACAGGGGGACCAAGAGACCCAGTACTTC.

The chain recombines TRBV28 with TRBJ2-5; D is perhaps TRBD1 (5 bases). This CDR3 contains 14 residues. The V and J ends lost 3 bases and 2 bases respectively, with 10 bases between them. Germline CDR1 is MDHEN and CDR2 is SYDVKM. The CDR3 protein is CASSFNRLQETQYF. The CDR3 DNA is TGTGCCAGCAGTTTCAACAGGTTACAAGAGACCCAGTACTTC.

The chain links TRBV5-6 to TRBJ2-2, with 8 positions matching TRBD2. Germline CDR1 and CDR2: SGHDT and YYEEEE. CDR3 length: 16 residues. V shed 0 bases, J shed 6 bases, and the junction held 7 bases outside the gene matches. As DNA, the CDR3 is TGTGCCAGCAGCTTGGTGGCTAGCGGGCCGGCCGGGGAGCTGTTTTTT. Encoded protein: CASSLVASGPAGELFF.

This clone was detected a few times. The CDR3, as DNA: TGTGCCAGCAGTCTGACTAGCGGGGGGGCAGATACGCAGTATTTT. This translates into CASSLTSGGADTQYF. V and J are TRBV2 and TRBJ2-3; 14 bases map to TRBD2. Germline assignment: CDR1 SNHLY and CDR2 FYNNEI. V shed 5 bases, J shed 4 bases, and the junction held 2 bases outside the gene matches. The CDR3 spans 15 residues.

This clone was recorded a few times. The chain combines TRBV7-2 with TRBJ1-5; no reliable D call. Germline-derived CDR1 and CDR2 are SGHTA and FQGNSA. V lost 1 base and J 7 bases, leaving 8 bases between the germline ends. The CDR3 loop spans 13 amino acids. In DNA, the CDR3 is TGTGCCAGCAGCTTAGAGCGAGGACAGCCCCAGCATTTT. It encodes CASSLERGQPQHF.

The chain joins TRBV7-9 to TRBJ2-1, with unresolved D. V was shortened by 7 bases and J by 3 bases, with 4 bases between the two germline ends. The CDR3 is 11 amino acids. The germline V gene encodes CDR1 SEHNR and CDR2 FQNEAQ (reference sequence). CDR3 amino acids: CASTYYNEQFF. In DNA, the CDR3 is TGTGCCAGCACCTACTACAATGAGCAGTTCTTC. Using reference TRBV7-9 and TRBJ2-1 for the parts outside the CDR3, the full variable domain is DTGVSQNPRHKITKRGQNVTFRCDPISEHNRLYWYRQTLGQGPEFLTYFQNEAQLEKSRLLSDRFSAERPKGSFSTLEIQRTEQGDSAMYLCASTYYNEQFFGPGTRLTVL.

This clone was seen at least ten times. This rearrangement joins TRBV28 to TRBJ2-2; 7 bases are a match to TRBD2. The V gene's germline CDR1 is MDHEN and CDR2 SYDVKM. J lost 8 bases, V lost 7 bases, and 10 bases had no gene match. The CDR3 is made up of 14 amino acids. The CDR3: CASNSLPGGGELFF. Written as DNA, the CDR3 is TGTGCCAGCAATTCTTTACCGGGGGGTGGGGAGCTGTTTTTT.